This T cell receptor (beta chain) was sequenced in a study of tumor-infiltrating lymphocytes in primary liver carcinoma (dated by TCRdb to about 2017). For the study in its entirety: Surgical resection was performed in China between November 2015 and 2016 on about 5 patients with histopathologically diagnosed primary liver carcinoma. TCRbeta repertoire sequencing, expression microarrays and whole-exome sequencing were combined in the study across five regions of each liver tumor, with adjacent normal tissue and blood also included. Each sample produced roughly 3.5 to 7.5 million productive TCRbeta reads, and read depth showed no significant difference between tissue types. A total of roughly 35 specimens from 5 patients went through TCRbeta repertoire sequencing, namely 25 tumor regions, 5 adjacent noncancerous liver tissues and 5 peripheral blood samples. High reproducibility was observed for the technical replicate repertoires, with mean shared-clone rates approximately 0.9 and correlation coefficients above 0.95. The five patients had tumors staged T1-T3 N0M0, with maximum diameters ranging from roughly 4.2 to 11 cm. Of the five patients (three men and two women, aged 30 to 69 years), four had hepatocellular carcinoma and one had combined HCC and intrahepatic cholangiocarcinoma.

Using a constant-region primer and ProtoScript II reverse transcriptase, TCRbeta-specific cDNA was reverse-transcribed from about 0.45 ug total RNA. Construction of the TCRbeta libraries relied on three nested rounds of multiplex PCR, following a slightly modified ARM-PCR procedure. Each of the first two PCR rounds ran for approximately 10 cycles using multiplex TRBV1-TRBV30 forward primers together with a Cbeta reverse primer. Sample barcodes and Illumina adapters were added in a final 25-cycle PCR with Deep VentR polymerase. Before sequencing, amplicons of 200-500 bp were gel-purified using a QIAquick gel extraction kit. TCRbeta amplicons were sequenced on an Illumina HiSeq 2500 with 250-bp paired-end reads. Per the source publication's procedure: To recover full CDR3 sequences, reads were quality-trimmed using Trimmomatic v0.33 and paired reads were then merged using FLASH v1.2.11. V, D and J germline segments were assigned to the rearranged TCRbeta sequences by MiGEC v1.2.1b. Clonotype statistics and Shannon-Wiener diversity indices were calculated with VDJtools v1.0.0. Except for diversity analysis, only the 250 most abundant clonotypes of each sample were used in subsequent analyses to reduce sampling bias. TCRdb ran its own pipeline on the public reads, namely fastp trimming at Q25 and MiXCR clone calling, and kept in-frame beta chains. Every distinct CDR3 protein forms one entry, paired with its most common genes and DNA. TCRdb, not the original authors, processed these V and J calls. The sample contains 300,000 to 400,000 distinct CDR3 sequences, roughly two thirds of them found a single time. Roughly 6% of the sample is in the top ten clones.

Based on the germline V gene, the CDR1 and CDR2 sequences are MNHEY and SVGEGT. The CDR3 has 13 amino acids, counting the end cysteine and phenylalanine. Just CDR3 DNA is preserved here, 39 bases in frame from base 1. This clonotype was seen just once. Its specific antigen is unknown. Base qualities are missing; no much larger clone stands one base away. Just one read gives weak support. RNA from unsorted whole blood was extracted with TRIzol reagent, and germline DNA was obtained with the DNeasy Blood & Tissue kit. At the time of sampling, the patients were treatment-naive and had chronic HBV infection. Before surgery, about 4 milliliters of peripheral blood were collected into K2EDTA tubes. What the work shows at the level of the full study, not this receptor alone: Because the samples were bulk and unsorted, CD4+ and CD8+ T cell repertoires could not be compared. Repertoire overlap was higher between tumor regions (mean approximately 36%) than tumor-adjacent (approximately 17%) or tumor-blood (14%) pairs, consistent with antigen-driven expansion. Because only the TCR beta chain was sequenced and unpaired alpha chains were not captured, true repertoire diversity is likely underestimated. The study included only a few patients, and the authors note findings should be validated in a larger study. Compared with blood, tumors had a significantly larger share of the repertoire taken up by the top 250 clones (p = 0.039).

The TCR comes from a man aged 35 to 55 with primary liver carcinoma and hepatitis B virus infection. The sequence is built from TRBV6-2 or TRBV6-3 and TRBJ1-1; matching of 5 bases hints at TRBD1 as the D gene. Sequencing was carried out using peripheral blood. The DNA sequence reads TGTGCTAACAGTCCCGGGCAGGGTGGTGAAGCTTTCTTT. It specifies CANSPGQGGEAFF.